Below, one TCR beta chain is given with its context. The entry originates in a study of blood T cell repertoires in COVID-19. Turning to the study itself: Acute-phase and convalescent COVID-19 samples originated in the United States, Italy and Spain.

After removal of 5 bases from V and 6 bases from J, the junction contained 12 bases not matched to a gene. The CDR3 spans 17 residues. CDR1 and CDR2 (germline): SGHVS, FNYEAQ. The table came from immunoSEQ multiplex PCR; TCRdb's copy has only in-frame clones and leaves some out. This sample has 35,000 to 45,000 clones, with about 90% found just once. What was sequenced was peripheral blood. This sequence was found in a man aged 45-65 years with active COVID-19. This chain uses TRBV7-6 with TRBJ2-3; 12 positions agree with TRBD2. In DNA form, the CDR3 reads TGTGCCAGCAGCCTTCGACTAGCGGGAGCCCATGTGGATACGCAGTATTTT. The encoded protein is CASSLRLAGAHVDTQYF. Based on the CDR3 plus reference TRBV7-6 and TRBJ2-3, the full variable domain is GAGVSQSPRYKVTKRGQDVALRCDPISGHVSLYWYRQALGQGPEFLTYFNYEAQQDKSGLPNDRFSAERPEGSISTLTIQRTEQRDSAMYRCASSLRLAGAHVDTQYFGPGTRLTVL.